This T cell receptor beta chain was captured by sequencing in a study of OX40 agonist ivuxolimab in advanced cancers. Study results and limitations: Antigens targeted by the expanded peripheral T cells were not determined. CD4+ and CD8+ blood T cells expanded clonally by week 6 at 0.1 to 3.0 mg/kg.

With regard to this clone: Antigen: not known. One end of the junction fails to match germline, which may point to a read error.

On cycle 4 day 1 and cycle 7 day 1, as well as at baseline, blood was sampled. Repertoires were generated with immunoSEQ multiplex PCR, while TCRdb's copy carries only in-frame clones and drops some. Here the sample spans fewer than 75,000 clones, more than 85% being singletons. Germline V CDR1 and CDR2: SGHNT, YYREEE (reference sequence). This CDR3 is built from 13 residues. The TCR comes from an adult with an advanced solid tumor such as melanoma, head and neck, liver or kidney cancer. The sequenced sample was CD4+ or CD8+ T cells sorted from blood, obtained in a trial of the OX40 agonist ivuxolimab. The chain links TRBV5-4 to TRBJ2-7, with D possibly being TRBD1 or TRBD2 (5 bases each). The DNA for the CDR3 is TGTGCCAGCAGCTTACAAGGGACGGGCCTCGTGGACTTC. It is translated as CASSLQGTGLVDF.